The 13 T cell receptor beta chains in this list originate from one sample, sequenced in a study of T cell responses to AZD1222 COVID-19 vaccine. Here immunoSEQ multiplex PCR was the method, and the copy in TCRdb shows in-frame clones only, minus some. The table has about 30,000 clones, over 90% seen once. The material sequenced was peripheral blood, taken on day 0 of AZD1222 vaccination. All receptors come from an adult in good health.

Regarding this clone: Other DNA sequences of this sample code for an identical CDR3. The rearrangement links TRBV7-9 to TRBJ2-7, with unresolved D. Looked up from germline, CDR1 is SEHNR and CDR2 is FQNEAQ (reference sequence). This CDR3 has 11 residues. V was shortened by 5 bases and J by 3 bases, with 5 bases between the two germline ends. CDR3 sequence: CASSTDYEQYF. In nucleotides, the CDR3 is TGTGCCAGCAGCACGGACTACGAGCAGTACTTC.

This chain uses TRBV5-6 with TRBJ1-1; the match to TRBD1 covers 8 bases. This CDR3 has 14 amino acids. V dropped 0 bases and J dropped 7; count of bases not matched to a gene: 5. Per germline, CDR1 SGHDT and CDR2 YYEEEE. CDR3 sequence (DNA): TGTGCCAGCAGCTTGGCGGCAGGGGGCGGTGAAGCTTTCTTT. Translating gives CASSLAAGGGEAFF.

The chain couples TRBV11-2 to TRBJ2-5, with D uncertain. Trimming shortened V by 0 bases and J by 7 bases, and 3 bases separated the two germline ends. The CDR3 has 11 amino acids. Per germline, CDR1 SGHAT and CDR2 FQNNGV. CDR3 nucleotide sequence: TGTGCCAGCAGCTTAGAGGGGACCCAGTACTTC. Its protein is CASSLEGTQYF. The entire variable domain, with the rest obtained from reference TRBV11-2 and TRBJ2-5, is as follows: EAGVAQSPRYKIIEKRQSVAFWCNPISGHATLYWYQQILGQGPKLLIQFQNNGVVDDSQLPKDRFSAERLKGVDSTLKIQPAKLEDSAVYLCASSLEGTQYFGPGTRLLVL.

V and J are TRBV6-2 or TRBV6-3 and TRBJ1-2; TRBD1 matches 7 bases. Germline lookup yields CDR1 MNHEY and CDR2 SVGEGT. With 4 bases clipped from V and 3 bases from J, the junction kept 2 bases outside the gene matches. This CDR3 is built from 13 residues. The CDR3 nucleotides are TGTGCCAGCAGTTGGACAGGCGACTATGGCTACACCTTC. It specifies CASSWTGDYGYTF.

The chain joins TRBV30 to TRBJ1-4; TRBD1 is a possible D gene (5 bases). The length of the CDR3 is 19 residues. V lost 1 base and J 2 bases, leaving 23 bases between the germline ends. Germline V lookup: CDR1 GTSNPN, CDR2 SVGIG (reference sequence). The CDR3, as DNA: TGTGCCTGGAGTGGCTATTTCGGGGGACCGACTGGGACTAATGAAAAACTGTTTTTT. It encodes CAWSGYFGGPTGTNEKLFF.

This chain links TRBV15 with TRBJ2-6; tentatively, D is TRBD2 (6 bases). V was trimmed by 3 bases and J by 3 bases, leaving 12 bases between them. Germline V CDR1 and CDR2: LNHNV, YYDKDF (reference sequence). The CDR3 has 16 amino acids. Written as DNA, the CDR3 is TGTGCCACCAGCAGCAAAACGGGGGTTGGGGCCAACGTCCTGACTTTC. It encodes CATSSKTGVGANVLTF.

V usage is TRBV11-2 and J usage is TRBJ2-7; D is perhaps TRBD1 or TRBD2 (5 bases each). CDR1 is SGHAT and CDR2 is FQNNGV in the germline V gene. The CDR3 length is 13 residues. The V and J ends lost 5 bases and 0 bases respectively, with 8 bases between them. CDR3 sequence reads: CASSRGGSYEQYF. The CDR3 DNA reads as TGTGCCAGCAGCCGTGGGGGCTCCTACGAGCAGTACTTC.

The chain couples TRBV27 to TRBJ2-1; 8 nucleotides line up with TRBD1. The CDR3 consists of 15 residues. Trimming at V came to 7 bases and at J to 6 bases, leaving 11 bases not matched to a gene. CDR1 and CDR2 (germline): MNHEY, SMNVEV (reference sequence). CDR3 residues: CASKSPRQGFNEQFF. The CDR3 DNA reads TGTGCCAGCAAATCCCCGAGACAGGGGTTCAATGAGCAGTTCTTC.

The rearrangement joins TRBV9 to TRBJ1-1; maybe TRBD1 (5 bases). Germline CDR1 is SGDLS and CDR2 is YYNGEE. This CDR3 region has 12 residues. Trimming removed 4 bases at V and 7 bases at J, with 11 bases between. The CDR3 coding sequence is TGTGCCAGCAGCCTACAGGATGGTGAAGCTTTCTTT. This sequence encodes CASSLQDGEAFF.

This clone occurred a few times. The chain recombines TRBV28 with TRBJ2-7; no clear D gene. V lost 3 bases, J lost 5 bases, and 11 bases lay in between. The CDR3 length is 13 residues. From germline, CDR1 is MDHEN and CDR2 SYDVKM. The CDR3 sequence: CASSFLRWHEQYF. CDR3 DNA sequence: TGTGCCAGCAGTTTCCTTCGATGGCACGAGCAGTACTTC.

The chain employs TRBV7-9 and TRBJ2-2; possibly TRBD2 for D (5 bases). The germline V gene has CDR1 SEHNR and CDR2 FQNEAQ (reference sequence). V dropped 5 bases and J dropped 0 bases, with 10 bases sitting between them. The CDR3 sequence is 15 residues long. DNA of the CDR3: TGTGCCAGCAGCCCCCGGGGATCGAACACCGGGGAGCTGTTTTTT. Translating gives CASSPRGSNTGELFF.

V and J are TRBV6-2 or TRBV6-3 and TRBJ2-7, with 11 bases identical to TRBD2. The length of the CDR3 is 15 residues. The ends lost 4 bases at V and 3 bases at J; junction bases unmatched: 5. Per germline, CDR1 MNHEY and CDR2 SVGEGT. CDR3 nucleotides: TGTGCCAGCAGTTCTAGCGGGAGGAGTAGCTACGAGCAGTACTTC. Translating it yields CASSSSGRSSYEQYF.

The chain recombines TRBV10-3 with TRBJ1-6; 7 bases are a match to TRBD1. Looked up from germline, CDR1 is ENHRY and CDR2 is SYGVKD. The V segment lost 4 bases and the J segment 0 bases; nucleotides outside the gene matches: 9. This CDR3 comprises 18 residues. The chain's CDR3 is CAISASDRSSSYNSPLHF. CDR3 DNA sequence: TGTGCCATCAGTGCCTCGGACAGGTCCAGCTCCTATAATTCACCCCTCCACTTT.